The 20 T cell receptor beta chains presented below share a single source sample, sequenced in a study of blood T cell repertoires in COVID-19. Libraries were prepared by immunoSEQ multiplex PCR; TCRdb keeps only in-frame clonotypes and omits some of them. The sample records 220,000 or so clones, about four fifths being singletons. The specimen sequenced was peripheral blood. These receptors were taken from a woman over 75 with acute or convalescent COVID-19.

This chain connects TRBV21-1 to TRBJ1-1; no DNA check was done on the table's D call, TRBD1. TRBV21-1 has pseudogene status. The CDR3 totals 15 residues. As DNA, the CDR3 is TGTGCCAGCAGCAAAGCCCTAACAGGTTCGGCTGAAGCTTTCTTT. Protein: CASSKALTGSAEAFF.

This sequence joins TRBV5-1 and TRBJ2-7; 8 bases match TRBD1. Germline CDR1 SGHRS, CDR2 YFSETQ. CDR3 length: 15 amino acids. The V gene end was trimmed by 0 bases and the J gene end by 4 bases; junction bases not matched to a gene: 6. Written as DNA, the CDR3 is TGCGCCAGCAGCTTGGGCAGGGGGCCATTTTACGAGCAGTACTTC. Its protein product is CASSLGRGPFYEQYF.

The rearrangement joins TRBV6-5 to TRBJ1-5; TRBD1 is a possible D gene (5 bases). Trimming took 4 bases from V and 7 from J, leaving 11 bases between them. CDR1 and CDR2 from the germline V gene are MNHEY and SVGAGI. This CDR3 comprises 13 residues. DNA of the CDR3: TGTGCCAGCAGTTCCTTTGGGGGGCAGCCCCAGCATTTT. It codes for CASSSFGGQPQHF.

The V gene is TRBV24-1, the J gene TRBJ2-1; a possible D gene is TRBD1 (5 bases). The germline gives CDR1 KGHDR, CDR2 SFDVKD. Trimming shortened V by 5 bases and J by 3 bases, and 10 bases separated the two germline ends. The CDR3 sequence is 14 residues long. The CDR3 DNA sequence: TGTGCCACCAGTGGACGAGACAGCTACAATGAGCAGTTCTTC. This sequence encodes CATSGRDSYNEQFF.

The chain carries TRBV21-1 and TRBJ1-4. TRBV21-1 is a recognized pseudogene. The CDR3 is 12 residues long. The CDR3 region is CASSGGVEKLFF. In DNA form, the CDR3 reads TGTGCCAGCAGCGGGGGGGTTGAAAAACTGTTTTTT.

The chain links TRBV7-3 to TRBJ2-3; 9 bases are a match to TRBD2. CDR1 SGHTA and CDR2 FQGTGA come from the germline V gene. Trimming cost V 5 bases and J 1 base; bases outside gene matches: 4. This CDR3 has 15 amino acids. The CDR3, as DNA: TGTGCCAGCAGCCAACCTAGCGGGGGCACAGATACGCAGTATTTT. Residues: CASSQPSGGTDTQYF.

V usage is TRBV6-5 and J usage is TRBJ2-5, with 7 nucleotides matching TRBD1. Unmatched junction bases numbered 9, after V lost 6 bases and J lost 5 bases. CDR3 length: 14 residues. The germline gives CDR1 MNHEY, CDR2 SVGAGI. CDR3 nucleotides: TGTGCCAGCAGCTCGGGACAGCTGGGGGAGACCCAGTACTTC. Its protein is CASSSGQLGETQYF.

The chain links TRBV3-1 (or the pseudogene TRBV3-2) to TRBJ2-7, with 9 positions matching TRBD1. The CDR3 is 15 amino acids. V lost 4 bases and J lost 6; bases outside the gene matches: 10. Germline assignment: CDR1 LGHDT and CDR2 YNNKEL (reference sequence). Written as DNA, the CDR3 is TGTGCCAGCAGCCCTCACCGGGACAGGGAGGGCGAGCAGTACTTC. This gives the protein CASSPHRDREGEQYF.

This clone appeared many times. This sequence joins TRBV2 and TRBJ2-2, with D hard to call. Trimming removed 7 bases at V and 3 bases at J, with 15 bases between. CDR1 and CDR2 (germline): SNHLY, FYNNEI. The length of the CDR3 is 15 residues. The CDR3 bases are TGTGCCAGCACCCAAGCGTCGGTGGACACCGGGGAGCTGTTTTTT. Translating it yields CASTQASVDTGELFF. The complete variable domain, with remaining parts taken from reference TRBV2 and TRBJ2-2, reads EPEVTQTPSHQVTQMGQEVILRCVPISNHLYFYWYRQILGQKVEFLVSFYNNEISEKSEIFDDQFSVERPDGSNFTLKIRSTKLEDSAMYFCASTQASVDTGELFFGEGSRLTVL.

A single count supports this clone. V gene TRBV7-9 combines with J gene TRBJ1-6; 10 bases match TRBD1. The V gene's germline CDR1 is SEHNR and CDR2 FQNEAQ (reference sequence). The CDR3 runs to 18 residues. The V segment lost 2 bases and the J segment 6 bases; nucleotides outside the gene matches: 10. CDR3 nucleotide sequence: TGTGCCAGCAGCTTACCGCCGGCGGGACAGGGGTCTAATTCACCCCTCCACTTT. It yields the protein CASSLPPAGQGSNSPLHF.

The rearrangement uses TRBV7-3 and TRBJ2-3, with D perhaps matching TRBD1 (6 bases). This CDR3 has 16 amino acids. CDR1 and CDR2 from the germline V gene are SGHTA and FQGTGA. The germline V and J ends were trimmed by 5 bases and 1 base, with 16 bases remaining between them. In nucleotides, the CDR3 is TGTGCCAGCAGCCATGGGGGCATACGAGGCACAGATACGCAGTATTTT. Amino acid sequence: CASSHGGIRGTDTQYF.

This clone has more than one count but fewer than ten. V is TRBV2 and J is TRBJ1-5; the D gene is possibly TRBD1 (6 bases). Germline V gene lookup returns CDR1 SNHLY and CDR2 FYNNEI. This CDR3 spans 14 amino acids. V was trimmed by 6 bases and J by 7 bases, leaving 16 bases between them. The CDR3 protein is CASSLGQPGQPQHF. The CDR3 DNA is TGTGCCAGCAGCCTCGGACAGCCGGGGCAGCCCCAGCATTTT.

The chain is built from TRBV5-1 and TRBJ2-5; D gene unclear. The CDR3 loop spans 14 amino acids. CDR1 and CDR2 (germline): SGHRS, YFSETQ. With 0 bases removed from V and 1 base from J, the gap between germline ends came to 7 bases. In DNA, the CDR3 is TGCGCCAGCAGCTTGGGGCAGGTCCAAGAGACCCAGTACTTC. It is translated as CASSLGQVQETQYF. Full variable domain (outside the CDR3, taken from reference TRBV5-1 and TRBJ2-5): KAGVTQTPRYLIKTRGQQVTLSCSPISGHRSVSWYQQTPGQGLQFLFEYFSETQRNKGNFPGRFSGRQFSNSRSEMNVSTLELGDSALYLCASSLGQVQETQYFGPGTRLLVL.

CDR3 coding DNA: TGTGCCAGCAGAGCGGGCTTTATTGGAAACACCATATATTTT. This encodes CASRAGFIGNTIYF. The chain has TRBV6-5 and TRBJ1-3; no clear D. Germline-derived CDR1 and CDR2 are MNHEY and SVGAGI. The CDR3 is 14 amino acids. The germline V and J ends were trimmed by 6 bases and 3 bases, with 12 bases remaining between them.

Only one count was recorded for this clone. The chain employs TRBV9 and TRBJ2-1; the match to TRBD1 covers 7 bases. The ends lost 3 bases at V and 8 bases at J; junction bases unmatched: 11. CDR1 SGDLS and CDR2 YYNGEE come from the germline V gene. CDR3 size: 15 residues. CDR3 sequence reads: CASSALTGTLDEQFF. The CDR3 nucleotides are TGTGCCAGCAGCGCCTTGACAGGGACATTGGATGAGCAGTTCTTC.

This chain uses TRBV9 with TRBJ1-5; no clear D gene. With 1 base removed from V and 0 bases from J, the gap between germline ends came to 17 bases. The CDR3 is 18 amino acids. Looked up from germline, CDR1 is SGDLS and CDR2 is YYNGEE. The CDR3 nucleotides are TGTGCCAGCAGCGTATATGAGGGCCGGGTTAATAGCAATCAGCCCCAGCATTTT. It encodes CASSVYEGRVNSNQPQHF.

The CDR3 bases are TGTGCCTGGAGGGACAGGGGGTCGAATCAGCCCCAGCATTTT. As protein: CAWRDRGSNQPQHF. This chain links TRBV30 with TRBJ1-5, with TRBD1 identical over 10 bases. V dropped 3 bases and J dropped 4; count of bases not matched to a gene: 3. CDR3 size: 14 residues. The germline V gene encodes CDR1 GTSNPN and CDR2 SVGIG (reference sequence).

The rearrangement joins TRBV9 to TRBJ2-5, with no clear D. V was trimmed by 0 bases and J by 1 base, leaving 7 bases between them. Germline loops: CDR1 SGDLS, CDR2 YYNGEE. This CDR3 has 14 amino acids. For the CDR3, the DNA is TGTGCCAGCAGCGTAGGAATAGCCCAAGAGACCCAGTACTTC. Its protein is CASSVGIAQETQYF.

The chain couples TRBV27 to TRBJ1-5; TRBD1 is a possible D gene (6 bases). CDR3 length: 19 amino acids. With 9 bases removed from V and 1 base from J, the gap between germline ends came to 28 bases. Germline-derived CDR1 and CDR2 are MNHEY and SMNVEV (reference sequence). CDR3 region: CARDGDRDKKEVSNQPQHF. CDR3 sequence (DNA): TGTGCCAGGGATGGAGACCGGGACAAGAAGGAGGTCAGCAATCAGCCCCAGCATTTT.

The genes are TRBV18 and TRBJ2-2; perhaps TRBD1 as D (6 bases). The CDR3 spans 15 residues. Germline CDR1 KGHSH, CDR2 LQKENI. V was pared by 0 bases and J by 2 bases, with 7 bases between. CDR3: CASSPPGTNTGELFF. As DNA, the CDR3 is TGTGCCAGCTCACCACCCGGGACAAACACCGGGGAGCTGTTTTTT.